The entry below gives a single T cell receptor (beta chain) sequence along with its context. What it recognizes is unknown. These data originate in a study of T cell responses to AZD1222 COVID-19 vaccine. Points from the study as a whole: Only six people who got AZD1222 tested seropositive at baseline. CD4 TCRs covered the whole spike, strongest at regions 160-218 and 743-854. Unmutated variant regions are reportedly targeted by nearly half of spike-specific TCRs.

V shed 4 bases and J shed 4 bases, with 11 bases lying between them. CDR1 and CDR2 from the germline V gene are MGHRA and YSYEKL. CDR3 size: 14 residues. Measured with immunoSEQ multiplex PCR; TCRdb has only the in-frame clones, and not every one. This table holds 180,000 or so clones, about 89% found once. This clonotype was sampled from an adult who received the AZD1222 COVID-19 vaccine. This chain uses TRBV4-1 with TRBJ2-1, with no clear D. Sample: peripheral blood, taken 28 days after the second AZD1222 dose. In DNA form, the CDR3 reads TGCGCCAGCAGCCTCCCCCCTTTTTACAATGAGCAGTTCTTC. Translated: CASSLPPFYNEQFF.